This record looks at one TCR beta chain sequence and its context. These data come from a study of blood T cell repertoires in COVID-19. Study background: Both acute and convalescent COVID-19 samples were obtained from the United States, Italy and Spain.

Per the study methods: Nucleated cell counts were estimated from reference gene primer amplification. The data were produced by immunoSEQ multiplex PCR, yet TCRdb's version contains in-frame clones alone and is incomplete. The D gene and trimming were derived from the DNA, and the V and J assignments and clone size from that table. The sample contains about 170,000 clones, about 80% of which appear only once. V was pared by 2 bases and J by 5 bases, with 12 bases between. This CDR3 region has 14 residues. Germline V gene sequence: CDR1 MRHNA, CDR2 SNTAGT. This chain uses TRBV6-4 with TRBJ1-1; D might be TRBD1 (5 bases). Material for sequencing was peripheral blood. This TCR derives from a man between 65 and 85 years old with active or convalescent COVID-19. The chain's CDR3 is CASSDTNGGTEAFF. The CDR3 bases are TGTGCCAGCAGTGACACGAACGGGGGGACTGAAGCTTTCTTT.